This T cell receptor beta chain was identified during a study of graft-versus-host responses after intestinal transplantation. Study summary: Anti-thymocyte globulin served as induction for all recipients, who then took tacrolimus and steroids for about 3 years.

Data came from immunoSEQ multiplex PCR; TCRdb stores just in-frame clones and leaves some out. The sample yields approximately 85,000 clones, 75% to 95% seen once. Study-wide points: Early after transplant, HvG clones declined as circulating GvH clones peaked.

Concerning this clone: Its antigen is currently unknown.

V was clipped by 5 bases and J by 5 bases; unmatched bases: 11. This CDR3 is built from 16 residues. Germline V gene sequence: CDR1 SGHRS, CDR2 YFSETQ. The sequenced sample was unstimulated CD8+ T cells sorted from spleen or lymph node cells, obtained before transplant. This TCR derives from a human donor who was the organ donor for an intestinal transplant. The chain recombines TRBV5-1 with TRBJ2-1; 9 bases are shared with TRBD1. The CDR3 loop is CASRLVSGTGNNEQFF. CDR3 bases: TGCGCCAGCAGACTGGTATCCGGGACAGGGAACAATGAGCAGTTCTTC. Full variable domain (outside the CDR3, taken from reference TRBV5-1 and TRBJ2-1): KAGVTQTPRYLIKTRGQQVTLSCSPISGHRSVSWYQQTPGQGLQFLFEYFSETQRNKGNFPGRFSGRQFSNSRSEMNVSTLELGDSALYLCASRLVSGTGNNEQFFGPGTRLTVL.